Sequencing of this T cell receptor beta chain was carried out in a study of sequential checkpoint blockade in melanoma (dated by TCRdb to between 2018 and 2020). Background for the entire study: Using 1:1 randomization, the trial assigned patients either to first-line nivolumab followed by ipilimumab (arm A) or to ipilimumab followed by nivolumab (arm B). Maintenance nivolumab came after both trial sequences. DNA from roughly 83 melanoma tumor samples collected before treatment underwent TCRbeta immunosequencing. Matched tumor biopsies were taken from twenty-two patients before treatment and at week 13, after single-agent nivolumab (arm A) or ipilimumab (arm B). About 80% of the matched tumor biopsy pairs taken before and after treatment were from the same lesion.

Reading the label with the study, this specimen's treatment or condition is: randomized to nivolumab then ipilimumab (arm A) or the reverse (arm B). Prior DNA-damaging chemotherapy had not been received by any trial patient. CheckMate 064, a randomized, open-label phase II trial of sequential checkpoint blockade, was the source of the samples, all of which came from patients with melanoma. Genomic DNA from formalin-fixed paraffin-embedded (FFPE) tissue samples was used for tumor TCR sequencing. This clone has a count of ten or more. No cognate antigen has been identified for it. Within one base of it there is no much larger clone, and no base qualities were kept. The immunoSEQ Assay was used to immunosequence TCRbeta CDR3 regions from genomic DNA. Before high-throughput sequencing, genomic DNA was amplified using bias-controlled multiplex PCR. Under the source paper's analysis protocol: To quantify the absolute abundance of each unique TCRbeta CDR3 region, the sequences were collapsed and filtered. Clonality, defined as 1 minus Pielou's evenness, was calculated using only productive rearrangements. Tumor T-cell fraction was computed by normalizing TCRbeta template counts to usable DNA, estimated from several housekeeping genes. Clones with significantly greater frequencies in on-treatment versus baseline samples were identified using a previously published method. What TCRdb holds here is the immuneACCESS table cut down to in-frame rearrangements. Part of the clones is not present; checked against another copy, under half of the missing clones reflect an unresolved V gene, and the others are unexplained. The V and J calls and clone size come from that table; D and trimming were worked out from the DNA. Within this sample are thousands of clones, with roughly 17% of them counted one time only. The top ten clones comprise 18% of the sample.

On the study overall, not on this receptor specifically: Clinical benefit was about 30 times more likely to be achieved by patients whose tumor T-cell fraction and clonality increased by week 13. In the nivolumab-first arm (arm A), pretreatment tumor TIL clonality was associated with response (P = .04). Tumor T-cell fraction and clonality correlated with PD-L1 staining and CD8+ T-cell counts but not with mutational load. Larger, independent patient cohorts are needed to validate the response-prediction model that combines TCR metrics and mutation burden. Within-arm analyses of tumor T-cell fraction were limited by small sample sizes and reduced statistical power.

Per the germline V gene, SGHNT is the CDR1 and YENEEA is the CDR2. Counted from cysteine to phenylalanine, this CDR3 has 15 amino acids. The retained sequence is limited to the CDR3, 45 bases, with the frame set at the first base. Trimming takes 2 bases off V and 3 bases off J; junction bases not matched to a gene: 4. The rearranged chain carries TRBV11-3 and TRBJ2-7; TRBD1 matches 10 bases in the middle. The TCR comes from a human donor with melanoma. The source was tumor tissue (inferred from file names), collected from a patient given nivolumab and ipilimumab in sequence. The CDR3 corresponds to CASSLKGQGFYEQYF. The nucleotides read TGTGCCAGCAGCTTAAAGGGACAGGGGTTCTACGAGCAGTACTTC.